These T cell receptor beta chains were read from a single sample in a study of monozygotic twins with inflammatory bowel disease. TCRdb re-called the 5' RACE reads, yielding one record per CDR3 amino acid sequence without DNA. Its table records about 350,000 distinct CDR3 sequences. Input material: blood. These TCRs come from a human donor with ulcerative colitis or Crohn's disease, or a healthy co-twin of an affected twin (not recorded which). CDR3s include the opening cysteine and the closing phenylalanine or tryptophan.

v_gene	j_gene	CDR3aa
TRBV5-5	TRBJ1-1	CASSLWRARMNTEAFF
TRBV28	TRBJ2-4	CASSIGGRVSGDIQYF
TRBV5-1	TRBJ2-7	CASSIGQGAYEQYF
TRBV5-1	TRBJ2-3	CASSTDLAGGTDTQYF
TRBV19	TRBJ1-2	CASSILTQGPGYTF
TRBV5-1	TRBJ2-5	CASSLASSGPQETQYF
TRBV5-1	TRBJ2-1	CASSGGTSGVDNEQFF
TRBV7-3	TRBJ2-2	CASSLADRPNTGELFF
TRBV4-1	TRBJ1-1	CASSQVGGRGRETEAFF
TRBV6-1	TRBJ1-2	CASRPPGLENHGYTF
TRBV5-1	TRBJ2-2	CASSFGVAGNTGELFF
TRBV12-5	TRBJ2-1	CASGSSGGSSYNEQFF
TRBV5-4	TRBJ2-3	CASSYPLAPQYF
TRBV3-1	TRBJ2-7	CASSQGLAGGPYEQYF
TRBV12-3/TRBV12-4	TRBJ1-6	CASSFVGQGGSPLHF
TRBV7-2	TRBJ2-7	CASSSQEEQYF
TRBV5-1	TRBJ2-2	CASRLSGTENTGELFF
TRBV20-1	TRBJ2-2	CSASRDRRRVQPTGELFF
TRBV6-5	TRBJ1-6	CASSYSKGLEYSPLHF
TRBV9	TRBJ2-7	CASSTRDGLAVYEQYF
TRBV6-5	TRBJ2-5	CASSYPGQGLETQYF
TRBV12-3/TRBV12-4	TRBJ2-3	CASSLTRTSGSTDTQYF
TRBV20-1	TRBJ2-3	CSARDGGATDTQYF
TRBV10-3	TRBJ2-7	CAVATTSGRSEQYF
TRBV20-1	TRBJ2-2	CSARDLLRGHTGELFF
TRBV12-3/TRBV12-4	TRBJ2-5	CASSFLGLAGQETQYF
TRBV6-1	TRBJ2-7	CASSEDRSEQYF
TRBV28	TRBJ2-4	CASTSRGGLAKNIQYF
TRBV28	TRBJ1-5	CASRLTGLSNQPQHF
TRBV6-1	TRBJ2-3	CASSETFRGMTDTQYF
TRBV20-1	TRBJ2-7	CSAPYRVGYEQYF
TRBV4-2	TRBJ1-1	CASSQPPGNTEAFF
TRBV15	TRBJ2-7	CATKQGRDTAYEQYF
TRBV7-2	TRBJ2-1	CASSPEGLNEQFF
TRBV20-1	TRBJ2-7	CSARGLSGVKQYF
TRBV12-3/TRBV12-4	TRBJ2-5	CASSLSGIGRETQYF
TRBV20-1	TRBJ2-1	CSARDLKREIYNEQFF
TRBV20-1	TRBJ2-2	CSAVHTGELFF
TRBV11-3	TRBJ2-1	CASSLRPSGGGSFANEQFF
TRBV7-9	TRBJ2-2	CASSPLPSSGELFF